A selection of T cell receptor beta chains follows, all from one sample in a study of shared clonotypes between healthy human individuals. Libraries were prepared by immunoSEQ multiplex PCR; TCRdb keeps only in-frame clonotypes and omits some of them. This sample carries approximately 530,000 clones, 95% to 97% of them seen once, and the ten largest clones take about 0.06%. Material: naive CD4+ T cells sorted from blood. These TCRs come from a woman younger than 45 in good health. The CDR3 runs from the conserved cysteine through the conserved F or W. The D gene is left open where the match is weak. The size of a clone is reported for some rows only, either as once, few or many, or as a class for expanded clones.

d_call | j_call | v_call | clone_size | cdr3_nt | cdr3_aa
TRBD2 | TRBJ2-1 | TRBV15 | - | TGTGCCACCAGCAGAGAGAGACTAGCGGGTTACAATGAGCAGTTCTTC | CATSRERLAGYNEQFF
- | TRBJ2-3 | TRBV11-2 | - | TGTGCCAGCAGCTCCCTCAAGGGGCCGGCAATATACACACATACGCAGTATTTT | CASSSLKGPAIYTHTQYF
- | TRBJ1-5 | TRBV28 | once | TGTGCCAGCAGCCCCGCCCTGGGGCCCCAGCATTTT | CASSPALGPQHF
TRBD1 | TRBJ1-2 | TRBV6-6 | - | TGTGCCAGCAGTTACTGGGACAGCTATGGCTACACCTTC | CASSYWDSYGYTF
- | TRBJ2-1 | TRBV5-1 | - | TGCGCCAGCAGCGGGGGGCAGACCTACAATGAGCAGTTCTTC | CASSGGQTYNEQFF
- | TRBJ2-3 | TRBV2 | - | TGTGCCAGCAAGTACAGACCCACAGATACGCAGTATTTT | CASKYRPTDTQYF
TRBD2 | TRBJ2-7 | TRBV30 | - | TGTGCCTGGAGTGCCCCTGGGACTAGCGGGAGGGACGAGCAGTACTTC | CAWSAPGTSGRDEQYF
TRBD1 | TRBJ2-7 | TRBV18 | - | TGTGCCAGCTCACCGCGTCCCGGGACAGGGTCCCCTGGGAGCGAGCAGTACTTC | CASSPRPGTGSPGSEQYF
- | TRBJ2-6 | TRBV19 | - | TGTGCCAGCGGAGGAGTGGGCTCTGGGGCCAACGTCCTGACTTTC | CASGGVGSGANVLTF
- | TRBJ2-1 | TRBV7-3 | - | TGTGCCAGCAGCCCCTACTCGGCAAATCACAATGAGCAGTTCTTC | CASSPYSANHNEQFF
TRBD2 | TRBJ2-5 | TRBV28 | - | TGTGCCAGCACCCTATCTCTAGCGGGAAGGGTGACCCAGTACTTC | CASTLSLAGRVTQYF
TRBD1 | TRBJ2-4 | TRBV27 | - | TGTGCCAGCGGTCGATCCGGGACAGCTAAACTACTAGCCAAAAACATTCAGTACTTC | CASGRSGTAKLLAKNIQYF
- | TRBJ2-2 | TRBV13 | - | TGTGCCAGCAGCTTAGATTTGAACAGACACACCGGGGAGCTGTTTTTT | CASSLDLNRHTGELFF
- | TRBJ2-6 | TRBV7-3 | - | TGTGCCAGCAGCCTAGGAAACAGGGCCGGGGCCAACGTCCTGACTTTC | CASSLGNRAGANVLTF
- | TRBJ2-7 | TRBV2 | - | TGTGCCAGCAGTGGACACGTCGCTTACGAGCAGTACTTC | CASSGHVAYEQYF
- | TRBJ2-5 | TRBV19 | - | TGTGCCAGTAGTACCCCCCCGGGGGAAGGCGAGACCCAGTACTTC | CASSTPPGEGETQYF
- | TRBJ1-2 | TRBV5-4 | - | TGTGCCAGCAGCTTCCAGACAGCGCTCGGCACCTTC | CASSFQTALGTF
- | TRBJ1-4 | TRBV29-1 | - | TGCAGCGTTGTGGTTCGGGGGGGGCGAACTAATGAAAAACTGTTTTTT | CSVVVRGGRTNEKLFF
TRBD1 | TRBJ1-6 | TRBV7-2 | - | TGTGCCAGCAGCAAGCAGGGGGACACACCCCTCCACTTT | CASSKQGDTPLHF
- | TRBJ1-1 | TRBV27 | few | TGTGCCAGCAGTTTGCTGGGACTCGGAGGGACTGAAGCTTTCTTT | CASSLLGLGGTEAFF
- | TRBJ1-1 | TRBV19 | - | TGTGCCAGTATGAGATTCAACACTGAAGCTTTCTTT | CASMRFNTEAFF
TRBD2 | TRBJ2-1 | TRBV19 | - | TGTGCCAGTAGTATCCTAGCGGGGGCCTCCTACAATGAGCAGTTCTTC | CASSILAGASYNEQFF
- | TRBJ1-5 | TRBV28 | - | TGTGCCAGCAGTCTCCGGGACTTCGATCAGCCCCAGCATTTT | CASSLRDFDQPQHF
- | TRBJ2-7 | TRBV7-9 | - | TGTGCCAGCAGCGGCAGGGTTCCGACTTTGTACGAGCAGTACTTC | CASSGRVPTLYEQYF
TRBD1 | TRBJ2-7 | TRBV2 | - | TGTGCCAGCAGGCGAGGGACAGGGAGGGACGAGCAGTACTTC | CASRRGTGRDEQYF
- | TRBJ2-2 | TRBV30 | - | TGTGCCTGGAGTGGATTCACGAACACCGGGGAGCTGTTTTTT | CAWSGFTNTGELFF
- | TRBJ2-3 | TRBV21-1 | once | TGTGCCAGCAGCAAGATTCGAGCGGGAATAACAGATACGCAGTATTTT | CASSKIRAGITDTQYF
TRBD2 | TRBJ2-7 | TRBV6-5 | - | TGTGCCAGCAGTCCTTCGGGACTAGGCTACGAGCAGTACTTC | CASSPSGLGYEQYF
- | TRBJ1-5 | TRBV25-1 | - | TGTGCCAGCAGTGAACAGACCAATCAGCCCCAGCATTTT | CASSEQTNQPQHF
TRBD1 | TRBJ1-4 | TRBV4-1 | - | TGCGCCAGCAGCCCACGACAGGGAGGTGAAAAACTGTTTTTT | CASSPRQGGEKLFF
- | TRBJ2-7 | TRBV10-3 | - | TGTGCCATCATGTCAAGCCGGGATCTAAACGAGCAGTACTTC | CAIMSSRDLNEQYF
TRBD1 | TRBJ2-7 | TRBV28 | - | TGTGCCAGCAGTGAGACTTGGACAGGGAGCTCCTACGAGCAGTACTTC | CASSETWTGSSYEQYF
- | TRBJ2-2 | TRBV13 | - | TGTGCCAGCAGCTTAACCCCGGGCCGAAGTGGAACCGGGGAGCTGTTTTTT | CASSLTPGRSGTGELFF
TRBD2 | TRBJ2-1 | TRBV28 | - | TGTGCCAGCAGCCCGTGGACTAGCGGAAGCAATGAGCAGTTCTTC | CASSPWTSGSNEQFF
- | TRBJ1-2 | TRBV5-2 | - | TGTGCCAGCAAGTTGACACGAGTACGAAAGACCTATGGCTACACCTTC | CASKLTRVRKTYGYTF
- | TRBJ1-2 | TRBV7-9 | once | TGTGCCAGCAGCTTAGGGACAGCTAACTATGGCTACACCTTC | CASSLGTANYGYTF
- | TRBJ1-1 | TRBV10-3 | - | TGTGCCATCAGTACACAGGCCGGGAACACTGAAGCTTTCTTT | CAISTQAGNTEAFF
TRBD2 | TRBJ2-1 | TRBV4-1 | - | TGCGCCAGCAGCCGGGCTAGCGGGGGTTACAATGAGCAGTTCTTC | CASSRASGGYNEQFF
- | TRBJ1-4 | TRBV28 | - | TGTGCCAGCAGTTCACCGGGACTCAGTAATGAAAAACTGTTTTTT | CASSSPGLSNEKLFF
- | TRBJ2-3 | TRBV2 | - | TGTGCCAGCAGTTTGGACTCGCCGTTTACCTCAGATACGCAGTATTTT | CASSLDSPFTSDTQYF
TRBD2 | TRBJ2-4 | TRBV6-5 | - | TGTGCCAGCAGCCCTAGCGGGACCAAAAACATTCAGTACTTC | CASSPSGTKNIQYF
- | TRBJ2-1 | TRBV14 | - | TGTGCCAGCACCCAGGGGCCTCTCAATGAGCAGTTCTTC | CASTQGPLNEQFF
TRBD1 | TRBJ2-7 | TRBV6-1 | - | TGTGCCAGCGGGGTTTCCGGGACAGGGTCGTACGAGCAGTACTTC | CASGVSGTGSYEQYF
- | TRBJ2-3 | TRBV5-1 | - | TGCGCCACTAGGGTCCAGGGTGGTGGCACAGATACGCAGTATTTT | CATRVQGGGTDTQYF
- | TRBJ2-1 | TRBV6-1 | - | TGTGCCAGCAGGTGGGACTGGCAGGTCTACAATGAGCAGTTCTTC | CASRWDWQVYNEQFF
- | TRBJ2-5 | TRBV29-1 | - | TGCAGTTTTGGACAGAGGCTTAAAGAGACCCAGTACTTC | CSFGQRLKETQYF
- | TRBJ1-1 | TRBV6-1 | - | TGTGCCAGCAGCGGGGTGCGGGCTTTCTTT | CASSGVRAFF
TRBD2 | TRBJ2-7 | TRBV9 | - | TGTGCCAGCAGCGTAGATATTAGCGGGGCCTACGAGCAGTACTTC | CASSVDISGAYEQYF
- | TRBJ2-2 | TRBV5-1 | - | TGCGCCAGCAGCTTCGGCGGGTTGGACACCGGGGAGCTGTTTTTT | CASSFGGLDTGELFF
- | TRBJ1-4 | TRBV5-1 | - | TGCGCCAGCAGCTTGGGACCCGGAGCTACGGAAAAACTGTTTTTT | CASSLGPGATEKLFF
- | TRBJ2-7 | TRBV9 | - | TGTGCCAGCAGCGTAGGGGCAGGGAGCTCCTACGAGCAGTACTTC | CASSVGAGSSYEQYF
- | TRBJ2-3 | TRBV19 | - | TGTGCCAGTAGTATTCAGCGGCCAGATACGCAGTATTTT | CASSIQRPDTQYF
TRBD1 | TRBJ2-7 | TRBV18 | - | TGTGCCAGCTCACTTACAGGGGCCTACTACGAGCAGTACTTC | CASSLTGAYYEQYF
- | TRBJ1-1 | TRBV19 | - | TGTGCCAGTACCACCAAGAAGGGGGGGCTTTGGACTGAAGCTTTCTTT | CASTTKKGGLWTEAFF
- | TRBJ1-2 | TRBV9 | - | TGTGCCAGCAGCGTAGCAGGAATCAACTATGGCTACACCTTC | CASSVAGINYGYTF
- | TRBJ2-7 | TRBV6-1 | - | TGTGCCAGCAGTGAATTGTGGGAGTCGGGTGAGCAGTACTTC | CASSELWESGEQYF
TRBD1 | TRBJ2-7 | TRBV27 | - | TGTGCCAGCAGTAGGACAGGGCTTTACGAGCAGTACTTC | CASSRTGLYEQYF